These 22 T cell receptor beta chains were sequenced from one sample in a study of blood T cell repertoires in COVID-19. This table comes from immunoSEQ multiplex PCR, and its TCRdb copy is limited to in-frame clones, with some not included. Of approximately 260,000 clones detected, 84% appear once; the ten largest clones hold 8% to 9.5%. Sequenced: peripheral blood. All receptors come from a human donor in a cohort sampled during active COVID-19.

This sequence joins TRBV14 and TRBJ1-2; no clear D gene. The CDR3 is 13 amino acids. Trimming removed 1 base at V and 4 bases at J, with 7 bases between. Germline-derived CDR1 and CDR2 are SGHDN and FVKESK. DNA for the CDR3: TGTGCCAGCAGCCAAGCAACAGCCTATGGCTACACCTTC. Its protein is CASSQATAYGYTF.

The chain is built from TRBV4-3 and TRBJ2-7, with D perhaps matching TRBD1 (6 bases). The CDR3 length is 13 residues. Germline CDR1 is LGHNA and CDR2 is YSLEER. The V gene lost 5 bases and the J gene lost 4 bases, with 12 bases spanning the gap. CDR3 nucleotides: TGCGCCAGCAGCTCTACAACAGGGTACGAGCAGTACTTC. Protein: CASSSTTGYEQYF.

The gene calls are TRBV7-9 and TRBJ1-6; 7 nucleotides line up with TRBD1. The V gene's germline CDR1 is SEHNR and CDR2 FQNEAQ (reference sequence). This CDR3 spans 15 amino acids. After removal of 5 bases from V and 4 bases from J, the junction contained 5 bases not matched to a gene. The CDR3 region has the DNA TGTGCCAGCAGCCGACCGGGACAGTATAATTCACCCCTCCACTTT. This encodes CASSRPGQYNSPLHF.

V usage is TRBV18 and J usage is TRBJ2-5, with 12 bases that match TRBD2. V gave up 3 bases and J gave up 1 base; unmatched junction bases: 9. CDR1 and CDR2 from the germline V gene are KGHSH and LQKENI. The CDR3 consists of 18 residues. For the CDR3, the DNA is TGTGCCAGCTCACCGCTTTTTCGGACTAGCGGGGTCCAAGAGACCCAGTACTTC. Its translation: CASSPLFRTSGVQETQYF.

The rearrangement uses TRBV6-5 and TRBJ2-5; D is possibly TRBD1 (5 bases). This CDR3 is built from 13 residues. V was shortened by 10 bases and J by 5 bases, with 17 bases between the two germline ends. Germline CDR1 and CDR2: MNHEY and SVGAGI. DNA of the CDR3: TGTGCCACAATCCGACAGCTCGGGGAGACCCAGTACTTC. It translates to CATIRQLGETQYF.

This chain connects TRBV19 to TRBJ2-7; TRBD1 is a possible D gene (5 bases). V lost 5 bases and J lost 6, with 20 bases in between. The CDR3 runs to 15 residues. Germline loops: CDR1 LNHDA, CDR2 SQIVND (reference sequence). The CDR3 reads CASSAPRGRGFEQYF. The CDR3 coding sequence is TGTGCCAGTAGTGCACCCCGAGGAAGGGGTTTCGAGCAGTACTTC.

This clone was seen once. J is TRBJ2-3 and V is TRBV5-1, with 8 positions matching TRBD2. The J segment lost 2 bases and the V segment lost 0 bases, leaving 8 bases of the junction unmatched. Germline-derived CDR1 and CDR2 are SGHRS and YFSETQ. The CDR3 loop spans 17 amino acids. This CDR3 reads CASSLGLAGLPTDTQYF. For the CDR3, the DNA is TGCGCCAGCAGCTTGGGCCTAGCGGGTTTACCCACAGATACGCAGTATTTT. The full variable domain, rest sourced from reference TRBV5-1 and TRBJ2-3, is KAGVTQTPRYLIKTRGQQVTLSCSPISGHRSVSWYQQTPGQGLQFLFEYFSETQRNKGNFPGRFSGRQFSNSRSEMNVSTLELGDSALYLCASSLGLAGLPTDTQYFGPGTRLTVL.

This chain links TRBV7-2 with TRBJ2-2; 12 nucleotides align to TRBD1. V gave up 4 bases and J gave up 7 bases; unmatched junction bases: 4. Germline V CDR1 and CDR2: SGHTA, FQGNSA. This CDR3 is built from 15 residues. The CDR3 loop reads CASSSGQGASGELFF. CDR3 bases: TGTGCCAGCAGCTCGGGACAGGGGGCGAGCGGGGAGCTGTTTTTT.

This CDR3 reads CASSLDLSTSGNYEQYF. The CDR3 DNA follows: TGCGCCAGCAGCTTGGATTTATCGACTAGCGGAAACTACGAGCAGTACTTC. The chain employs TRBV5-1 and TRBJ2-7; 9 nucleotides match TRBD2. This CDR3 comprises 17 residues. V lost 0 bases and J lost 3; bases outside the gene matches: 10. Germline V CDR1 and CDR2: SGHRS, YFSETQ.

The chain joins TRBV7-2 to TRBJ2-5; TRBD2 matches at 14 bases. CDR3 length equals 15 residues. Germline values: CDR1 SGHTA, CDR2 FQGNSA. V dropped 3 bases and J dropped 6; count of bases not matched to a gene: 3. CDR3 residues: CASSFGTSGSQTQYF. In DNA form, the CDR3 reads TGTGCCAGCAGCTTTGGGACTAGCGGGAGTCAGACCCAGTACTTC.

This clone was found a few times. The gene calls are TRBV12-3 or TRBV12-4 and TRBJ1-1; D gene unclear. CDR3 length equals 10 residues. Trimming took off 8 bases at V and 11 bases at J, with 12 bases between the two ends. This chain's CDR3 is CASLAARAFF. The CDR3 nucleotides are TGTGCCAGCCTTGCGGCTCGGGCTTTCTTT.

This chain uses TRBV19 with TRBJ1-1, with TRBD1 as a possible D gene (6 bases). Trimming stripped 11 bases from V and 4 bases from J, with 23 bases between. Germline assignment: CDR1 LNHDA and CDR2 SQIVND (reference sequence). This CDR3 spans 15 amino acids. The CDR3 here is CALIGRGKGGTEAFF. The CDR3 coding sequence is TGTGCCCTCATAGGGAGGGGAAAGGGGGGCACTGAAGCTTTCTTT. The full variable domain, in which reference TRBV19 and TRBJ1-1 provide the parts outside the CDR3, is DGGITQSPKYLFRKEGQNVTLSCEQNLNHDAMYWYRQDPGQGLRLIYYSQIVNDFQKGDIAEGYSVSREKKESFPLTVTSAQKNPTAFYLCALIGRGKGGTEAFFGQGTRLTVV.

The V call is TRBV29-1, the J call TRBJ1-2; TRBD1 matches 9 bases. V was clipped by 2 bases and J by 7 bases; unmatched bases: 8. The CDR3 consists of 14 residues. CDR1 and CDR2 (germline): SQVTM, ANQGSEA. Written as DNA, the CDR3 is TGCAGCGTTGAACCTACCGGGACAGGGAGTGGCTACACCTTC. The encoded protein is CSVEPTGTGSGYTF.

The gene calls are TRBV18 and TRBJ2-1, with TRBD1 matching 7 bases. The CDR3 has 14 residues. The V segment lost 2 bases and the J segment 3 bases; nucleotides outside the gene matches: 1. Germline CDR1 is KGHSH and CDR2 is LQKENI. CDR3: CASSPRTGYNEQFF. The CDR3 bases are TGTGCCAGCTCACCAAGGACAGGCTACAATGAGCAGTTCTTC.

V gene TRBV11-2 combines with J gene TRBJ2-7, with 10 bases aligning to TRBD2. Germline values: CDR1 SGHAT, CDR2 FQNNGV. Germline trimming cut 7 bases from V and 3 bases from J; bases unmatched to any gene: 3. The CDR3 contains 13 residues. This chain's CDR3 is CASKLAGYYEQYF. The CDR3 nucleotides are TGTGCCAGCAAACTAGCGGGGTACTACGAGCAGTACTTC.

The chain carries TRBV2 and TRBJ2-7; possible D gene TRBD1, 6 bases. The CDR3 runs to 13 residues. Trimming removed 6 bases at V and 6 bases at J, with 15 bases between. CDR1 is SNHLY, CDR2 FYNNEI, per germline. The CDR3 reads CASSIQGGGEQYF. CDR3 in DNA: TGTGCCAGCAGCATACAGGGTGGTGGCGAGCAGTACTTC.

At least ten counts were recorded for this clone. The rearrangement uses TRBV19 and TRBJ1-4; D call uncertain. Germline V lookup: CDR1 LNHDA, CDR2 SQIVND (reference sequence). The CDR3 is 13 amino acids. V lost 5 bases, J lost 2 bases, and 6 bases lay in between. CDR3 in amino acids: CASSEFTNEKLFF. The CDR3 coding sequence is TGTGCCAGTAGTGAGTTCACTAATGAAAAACTGTTTTTT. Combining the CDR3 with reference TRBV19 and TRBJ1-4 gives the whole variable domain DGGITQSPKYLFRKEGQNVTLSCEQNLNHDAMYWYRQDPGQGLRLIYYSQIVNDFQKGDIAEGYSVSREKKESFPLTVTSAQKNPTAFYLCASSEFTNEKLFFGSGTQLSVL.

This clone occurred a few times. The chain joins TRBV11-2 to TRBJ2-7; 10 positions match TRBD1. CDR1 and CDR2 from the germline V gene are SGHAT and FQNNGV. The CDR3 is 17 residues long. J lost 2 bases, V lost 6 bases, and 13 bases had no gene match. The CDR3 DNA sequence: TGTGCCAGCAGTCGCACGGTCGGGACAGGGGAACCCTACGAGCAGTACTTC. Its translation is CASSRTVGTGEPYEQYF. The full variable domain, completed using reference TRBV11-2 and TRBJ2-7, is EAGVAQSPRYKIIEKRQSVAFWCNPISGHATLYWYQQILGQGPKLLIQFQNNGVVDDSQLPKDRFSAERLKGVDSTLKIQPAKLEDSAVYLCASSRTVGTGEPYEQYFGPGTRLTVT.

In DNA, the CDR3 is TGTGCCACCAGTGCCGGGACAGTACGTACCGGGGAGCTGTTTTTT. This gives the protein CATSAGTVRTGELFF. The rearrangement joins TRBV24-1 to TRBJ2-2, with 7 bases fitting TRBD1. The junction had 7 bases not matched to a gene; V was cut back by 5 bases and J by 5 bases. The length of the CDR3 is 15 residues. Germline CDR1 reads KGHDR; CDR2 reads SFDVKD.

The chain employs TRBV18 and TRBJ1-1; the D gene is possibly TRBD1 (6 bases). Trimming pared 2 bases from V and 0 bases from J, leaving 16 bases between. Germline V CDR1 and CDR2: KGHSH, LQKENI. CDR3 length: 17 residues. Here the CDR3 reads CASSPSVGTPLNTEAFF. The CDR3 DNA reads TGTGCCAGCTCACCATCTGTTGGGACACCCCTGAACACTGAAGCTTTCTTT. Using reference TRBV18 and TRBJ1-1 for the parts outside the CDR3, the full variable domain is NAGVMQNPRHLVRRRGQEARLRCSPMKGHSHVYWYRQLPEEGLKFMVYLQKENIIDESGMPKERFSAEFPKEGPSILRIQQVVRGDSAAYFCASSPSVGTPLNTEAFFGQGTRLTVV.

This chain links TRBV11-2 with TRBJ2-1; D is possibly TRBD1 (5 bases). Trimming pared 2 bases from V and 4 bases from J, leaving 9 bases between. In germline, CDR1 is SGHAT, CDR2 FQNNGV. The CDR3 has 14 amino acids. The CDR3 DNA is TGTGCCAGCAGCTTAATGGACACTTACAATGAGCAGTTCTTC. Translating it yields CASSLMDTYNEQFF.

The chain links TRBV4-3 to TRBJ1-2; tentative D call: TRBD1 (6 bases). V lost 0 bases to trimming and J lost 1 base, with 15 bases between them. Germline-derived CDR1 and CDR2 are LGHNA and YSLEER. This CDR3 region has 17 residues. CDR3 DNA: TGCGCCAGCAGCCAAGAGGGGGGGCGCTTTGTTAACTATGGCTACACCTTC. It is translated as CASSQEGGRFVNYGYTF.